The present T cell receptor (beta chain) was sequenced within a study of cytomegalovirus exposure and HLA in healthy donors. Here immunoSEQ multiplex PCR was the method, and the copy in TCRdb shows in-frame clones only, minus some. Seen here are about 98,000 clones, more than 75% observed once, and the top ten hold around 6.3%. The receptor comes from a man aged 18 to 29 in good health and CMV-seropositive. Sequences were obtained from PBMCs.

This chain's CDR3 is CASGDKQGASSYEQYF. CDR3 sequence (DNA): TGTGCTAGTGGAGACAAACAGGGGGCGAGCTCCTACGAGCAGTACTTC. The chain couples TRBV12-5 to TRBJ2-7, with 9 bases aligning to TRBD1. Looked up from germline, CDR1 is LGHNT and CDR2 is FRNRAP. The junction had 9 bases not matched to a gene; V was cut back by 6 bases and J by 0 bases. The CDR3 is made up of 16 amino acids.